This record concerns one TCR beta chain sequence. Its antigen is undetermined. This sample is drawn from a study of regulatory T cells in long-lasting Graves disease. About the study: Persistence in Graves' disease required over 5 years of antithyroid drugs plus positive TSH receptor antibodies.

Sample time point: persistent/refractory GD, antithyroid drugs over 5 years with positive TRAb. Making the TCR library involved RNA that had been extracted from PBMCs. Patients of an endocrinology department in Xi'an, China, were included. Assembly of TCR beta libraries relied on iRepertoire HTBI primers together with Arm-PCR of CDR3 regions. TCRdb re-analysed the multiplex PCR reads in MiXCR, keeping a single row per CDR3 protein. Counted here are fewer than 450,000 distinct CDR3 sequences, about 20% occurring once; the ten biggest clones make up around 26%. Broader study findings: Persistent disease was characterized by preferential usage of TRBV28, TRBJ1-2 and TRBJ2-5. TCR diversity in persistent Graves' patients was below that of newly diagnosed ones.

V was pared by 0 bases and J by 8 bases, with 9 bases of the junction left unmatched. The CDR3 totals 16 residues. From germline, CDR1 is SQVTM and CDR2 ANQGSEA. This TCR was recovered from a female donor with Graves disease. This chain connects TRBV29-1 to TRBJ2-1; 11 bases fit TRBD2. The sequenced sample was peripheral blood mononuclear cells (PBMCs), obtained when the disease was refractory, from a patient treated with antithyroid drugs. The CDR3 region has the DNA TGCAGCGTTGAAGATTGGCGGACTAGCGGGTACTATGAGCAGTTCTTC. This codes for CSVEDWRTSGYYEQFF.